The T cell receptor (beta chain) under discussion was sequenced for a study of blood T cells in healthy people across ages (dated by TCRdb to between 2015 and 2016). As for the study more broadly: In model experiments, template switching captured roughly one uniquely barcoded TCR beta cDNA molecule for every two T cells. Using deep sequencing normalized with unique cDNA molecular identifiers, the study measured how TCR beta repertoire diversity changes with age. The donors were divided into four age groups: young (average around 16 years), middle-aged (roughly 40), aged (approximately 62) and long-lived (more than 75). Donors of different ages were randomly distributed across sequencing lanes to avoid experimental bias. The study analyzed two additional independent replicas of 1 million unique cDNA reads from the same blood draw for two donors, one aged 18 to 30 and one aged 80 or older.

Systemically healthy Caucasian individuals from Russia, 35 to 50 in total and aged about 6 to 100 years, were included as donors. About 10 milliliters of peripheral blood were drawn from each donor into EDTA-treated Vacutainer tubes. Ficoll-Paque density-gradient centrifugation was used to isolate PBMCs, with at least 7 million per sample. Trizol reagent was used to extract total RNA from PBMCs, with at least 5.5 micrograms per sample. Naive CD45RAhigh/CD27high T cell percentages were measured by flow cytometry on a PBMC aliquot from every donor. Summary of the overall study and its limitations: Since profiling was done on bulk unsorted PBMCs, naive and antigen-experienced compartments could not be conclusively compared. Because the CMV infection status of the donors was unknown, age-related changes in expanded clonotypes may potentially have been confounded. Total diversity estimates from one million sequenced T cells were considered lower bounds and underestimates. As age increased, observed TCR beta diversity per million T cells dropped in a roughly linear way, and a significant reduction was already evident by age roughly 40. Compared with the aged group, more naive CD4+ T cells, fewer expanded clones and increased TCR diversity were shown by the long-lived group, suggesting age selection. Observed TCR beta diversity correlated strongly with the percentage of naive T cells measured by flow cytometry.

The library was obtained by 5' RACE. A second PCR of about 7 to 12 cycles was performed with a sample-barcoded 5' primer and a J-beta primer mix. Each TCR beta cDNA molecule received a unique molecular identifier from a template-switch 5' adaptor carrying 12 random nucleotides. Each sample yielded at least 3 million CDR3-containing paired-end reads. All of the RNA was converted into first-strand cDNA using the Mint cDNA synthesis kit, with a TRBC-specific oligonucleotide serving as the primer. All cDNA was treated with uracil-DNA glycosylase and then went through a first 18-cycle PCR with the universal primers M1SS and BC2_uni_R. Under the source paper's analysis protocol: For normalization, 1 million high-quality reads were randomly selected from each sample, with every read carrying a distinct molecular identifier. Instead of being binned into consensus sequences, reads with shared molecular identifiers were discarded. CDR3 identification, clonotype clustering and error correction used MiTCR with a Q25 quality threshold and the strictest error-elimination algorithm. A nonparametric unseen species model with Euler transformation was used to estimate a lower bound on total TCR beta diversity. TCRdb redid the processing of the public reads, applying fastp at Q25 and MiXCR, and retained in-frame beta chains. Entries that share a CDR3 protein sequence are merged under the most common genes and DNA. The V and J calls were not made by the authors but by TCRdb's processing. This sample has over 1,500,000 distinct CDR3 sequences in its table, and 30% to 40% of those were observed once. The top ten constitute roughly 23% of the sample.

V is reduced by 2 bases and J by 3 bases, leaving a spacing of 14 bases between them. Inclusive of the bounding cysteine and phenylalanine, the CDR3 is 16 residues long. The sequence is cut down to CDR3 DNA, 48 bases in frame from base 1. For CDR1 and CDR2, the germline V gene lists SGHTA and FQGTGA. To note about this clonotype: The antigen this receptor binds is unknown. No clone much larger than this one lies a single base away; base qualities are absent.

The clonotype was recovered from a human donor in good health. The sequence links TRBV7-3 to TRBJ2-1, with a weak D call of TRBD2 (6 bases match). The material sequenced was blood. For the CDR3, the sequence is CASSLSGTPDYNEQFF. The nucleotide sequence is TGTGCCAGCAGCTTATCCGGGACTCCTGACTACAATGAGCAGTTCTTC.